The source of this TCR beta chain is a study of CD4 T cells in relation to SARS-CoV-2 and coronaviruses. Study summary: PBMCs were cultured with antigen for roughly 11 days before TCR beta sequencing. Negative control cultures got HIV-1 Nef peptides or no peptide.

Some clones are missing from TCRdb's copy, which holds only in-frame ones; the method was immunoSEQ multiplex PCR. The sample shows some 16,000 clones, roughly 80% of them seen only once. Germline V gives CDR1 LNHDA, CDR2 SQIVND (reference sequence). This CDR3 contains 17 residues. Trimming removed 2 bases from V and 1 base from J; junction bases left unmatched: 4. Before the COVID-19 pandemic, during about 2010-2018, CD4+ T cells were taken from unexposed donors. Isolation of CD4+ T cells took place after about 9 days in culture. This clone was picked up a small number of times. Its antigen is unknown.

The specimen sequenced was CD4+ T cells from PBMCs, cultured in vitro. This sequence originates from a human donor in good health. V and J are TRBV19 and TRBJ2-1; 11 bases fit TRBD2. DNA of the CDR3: TGTGCCAGTAGTATATCTAGCGGGAGGTCGTCCTACAATGAGCAGTTCTTC. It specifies CASSISSGRSSYNEQFF.